Sequencing of this T cell receptor beta chain was carried out in a study of blood T cell repertoires in COVID-19. Study-wide context: Spain, Italy and the United States supplied samples that represented acute and convalescent COVID-19.

Authors' methods: Amplifying reference gene primers gave estimates of nucleated cell counts. TCRdb's table, derived via immunoSEQ multiplex PCR, lists solely in-frame clones and lacks some. V and J calls plus clone size are reproduced from that table; the DNA served to infer D and trimming. The sample contains more than 150,000 clones, 81% of which appear only once. The clonotype originates from an elderly woman with COVID-19, enrolled during active disease. Sample: peripheral blood.

The CDR3 region is CAISEDSYSNQPQHF. The DNA of the CDR3 is TGTGCCATCAGTGAGGACAGCTATAGCAATCAGCCCCAGCATTTT. The chain is built from TRBV10-3 and TRBJ1-5, with D tentatively TRBD1 (5 bases). CDR1 and CDR2 from the germline V gene are ENHRY and SYGVKD. The CDR3 contains 15 residues. V gave up 2 bases and J gave up 0 bases, with 8 bases separating them.